This TCR beta chain was sequenced in a study of Ad26.COV2.S vaccination and SARS-CoV-2 variants. V was pared by 6 bases and J by 7 bases, with 8 bases between. The CDR3 runs to 11 residues. Germline CDR1 LGHDT, CDR2 YNNKEL (reference sequence). Study-wide results and limits: Reportedly, after vaccination the spike-specific CD8+ and CD4+ T cell responses displayed substantial breadth. People who got the vaccine had more spike-specific TCR breadth than people who got placebo.

Concerning this clone: Its cognate antigen is unknown.

The repertoire was sequenced with immunoSEQ multiplex PCR; TCRdb's copy has only in-frame clones and lacks some. The sample holds about 350,000 clones; just over 90% are singletons and the top ten take about 3.9%. This clonotype was obtained from a human donor who had recovered from COVID-19. This material consisted of peripheral blood, taken after recovery from COVID-19. The J gene is TRBJ2-3, the V gene TRBV3-1 (or the pseudogene TRBV3-2); D unclear. The CDR3 sequence is CASRGIYTQYF. CDR3 sequence (DNA): TGTGCCAGCAGGGGGATCTATACGCAGTATTTT.